Presented here are 8 T cell receptor beta chains from one specimen sequenced in a study of ipilimumab plus nivolumab after autologous stem cell transplantation. Clones were sequenced by immunoSEQ multiplex PCR, and TCRdb holds only the in-frame ones, with some missing. The sample contains about 21,000 clones, 77% of which appear only once. The sequencing here drew on PBMCs, taken in a trial of ipilimumab plus nivolumab as post-transplant consolidation. The receptor source for this set is a male donor with diffuse large B-cell lymphoma.

This sequence joins TRBV7-6 and TRBJ1-6; 10 bases fit TRBD1. Per the germline V gene, CDR1 is SGHVS and CDR2 is FNYEAQ. The CDR3 totals 16 residues. V trimming: 5 bases; J trimming: 10 bases; junction bases outside the gene matches: 11. The CDR3, as DNA: TGTGCCAGCAGCCCTGGGTTGACAGGGGGCGGCTCACCCCTCCACTTT. Translating it yields CASSPGLTGGGSPLHF.

The V gene is TRBV4-1, the J gene TRBJ2-1, with a possible D match to TRBD1 (5 bases). This CDR3 is built from 15 residues. V gave up 0 bases and J gave up 8 bases, with 14 bases separating them. Germline V lookup: CDR1 MGHRA, CDR2 YSYEKL. This CDR3 reads CASSQDLSWGDEQFF. DNA of the CDR3: TGCGCCAGCAGCCAAGATTTGTCATGGGGCGATGAGCAGTTCTTC.

V usage is TRBV6-5 and J usage is TRBJ2-7; no definite D call. Looked up from germline, CDR1 is MNHEY and CDR2 is SVGAGI. The CDR3 covers 11 residues. Trimming pared 5 bases from V and 12 bases from J, leaving 14 bases between. The CDR3 DNA follows: TGTGCCAGCAGTGAATCCGCCAGGCGGTACTTC. It specifies CASSESARRYF.

The chain's CDR3 is CASSFMGARGANVLTF. CDR3 coding DNA: TGTGCCAGCAGTTTCATGGGGGCGCGTGGGGCCAACGTCCTGACTTTC. The chain uses TRBV28 and TRBJ2-6; possible D gene TRBD1, 6 bases. This CDR3 region has 16 residues. The V gene's germline CDR1 is MDHEN and CDR2 SYDVKM. Trimming removed 3 bases from V and 3 bases from J, with 12 bases in between.

The genes are TRBV6-5 and TRBJ2-7, with 8 bases matching TRBD2. Germline loops: CDR1 MNHEY, CDR2 SVGAGI. Trimming cost V 9 bases and J 7 bases; bases outside gene matches: 11. This CDR3 comprises 13 residues. This chain's CDR3 is CASRGGSRWEQYF. DNA of the CDR3: TGTGCCAGTCGGGGGGGGTCGCGGTGGGAGCAGTACTTC.

This rearrangement joins TRBV9 to TRBJ2-1, with TRBD2 identical over 10 bases. The CDR3 is 16 amino acids. The ends lost 4 bases at V and 5 bases at J; junction bases unmatched: 9. Germline V lookup: CDR1 SGDLS, CDR2 YYNGEE. CDR3 region: CASSPSWLAGDNEQFF. The CDR3, as DNA: TGTGCCAGCAGCCCCAGTTGGCTAGCGGGGGACAATGAGCAGTTCTTC.

In its sample, this clone was seen a few times. The chain uses TRBV18 and TRBJ2-3; 7 nucleotides line up with TRBD1. The CDR3 consists of 15 residues. After removal of 3 bases from V and 4 bases from J, the junction contained 7 bases not matched to a gene. Germline V CDR1 and CDR2: KGHSH, LQKENI. The CDR3 nucleotides are TGTGCCAGCTCACCGGGACAGAACAGTGCAGATACGCAGTATTTT. Translation gives CASSPGQNSADTQYF.

This chain uses TRBV6-6 with TRBJ2-3; the match to TRBD1 covers 7 bases. The V gene end was trimmed by 8 bases and the J gene end by 4 bases; junction bases not matched to a gene: 6. CDR1 and CDR2 from the germline V gene are MNHNY and SVGAGI (reference sequence). The CDR3 runs 13 residues. The CDR3 DNA is TGTGCCAGCGGAAACAGGGGCGCAGATACGCAGTATTTT. Residues: CASGNRGADTQYF.